This entry lists 31 T cell receptor beta chains sequenced from one sample in a study of shared clonotypes between healthy human individuals. Produced via immunoSEQ multiplex PCR; TCRdb's table is partial and in-frame only. The sample has about 180,000 clones, around 93% seen once. Sequencing used naive CD4+ T cells sorted from blood. Sample subset: CD45RA+ positively selected. These receptors were taken from a woman aged 25-40 years in good health.

This chain connects TRBV19 to TRBJ2-5; TRBD1 matches 7 bases. Near its end, the DNA agrees better with TRBJ2-7, so the J call may be wrong. The CDR3 sequence is 14 residues long. Germline-derived CDR1 and CDR2 are LNHDA and SQIVND (reference sequence). CDR3 sequence (DNA): TGTGCCAGTCAACGGACAGGCAACTCCTACGAGCAGTACTTC. This codes for CASQRTGNSYEQYF.

In its sample, this clone was seen once. The V call is TRBV2, the J call TRBJ1-5; tentative D call: TRBD1 (6 bases). Trimming pared 5 bases from V and 0 bases from J, leaving 11 bases between. Germline lookup yields CDR1 SNHLY and CDR2 FYNNEI. This CDR3 contains 15 residues. The CDR3 spells CASSRGGASNQPQHF. The CDR3 nucleotides are TGTGCCAGCAGTAGGGGGGGGGCTAGCAATCAGCCCCAGCATTTT.

This chain connects TRBV7-9 to TRBJ1-1; D ambiguous. CDR1 SEHNR and CDR2 FQNEAQ come from the germline V gene (reference sequence). Trimming shortened V by 3 bases and J by 4 bases, and 12 bases separated the two germline ends. The CDR3 is 14 residues long. The CDR3 bases are TGTGCCAGCAGCTTCGCCTCTCGACCCACTGAAGCTTTCTTT. Translated, it gives CASSFASRPTEAFF.

J is TRBJ1-1 and V is TRBV5-4, with TRBD1 as a possible D gene (6 bases). Deletions cut 4 bases from V and 6 bases from J, with 19 bases between. This CDR3 spans 15 amino acids. From germline, CDR1 is SGHNT and CDR2 YYREEE (reference sequence). The chain's CDR3 is CASSPPGARAAEAFF. The CDR3 nucleotides read TGTGCCAGCAGCCCACCGGGGGCGCGGGCGGCTGAAGCTTTCTTT.

This chain links TRBV6-4 with TRBJ2-1; D possibly corresponds to TRBD1 (5 bases). The V gene lost 2 bases and the J gene lost 5 bases, with 13 bases spanning the gap. Looked up from germline, CDR1 is MRHNA and CDR2 is SNTAGT. This CDR3 contains 15 residues. The CDR3 region is CASSDGRDWDNEQFF. The CDR3 nucleotides are TGTGCCAGCAGTGACGGCAGGGATTGGGACAATGAGCAGTTCTTC.

The V call is TRBV28, the J call TRBJ2-6, with unresolved D. Deletions cut 6 bases from V and 1 base from J, with 7 bases between. CDR3 size: 14 residues. CDR1 and CDR2 from the germline V gene are MDHEN and SYDVKM. The CDR3 here is CASRQVSGANVLTF. The CDR3 bases are TGTGCCAGCAGGCAGGTGTCTGGGGCCAACGTCCTGACTTTC.

The CDR3 is CASSMGQGASYTF. For the CDR3, the DNA is TGTGCCAGCAGCATGGGACAGGGGGCTAGCTACACCTTC. This chain connects TRBV5-8 to TRBJ1-2; 12 nucleotides agree with TRBD1. This CDR3 has 13 residues. V was clipped by 4 bases and J by 9 bases; unmatched bases: 4. Germline V CDR1 and CDR2: SGHTS, YDEGEE.

The chain recombines TRBV28 with TRBJ1-2; 9 bases line up with TRBD1. CDR1 and CDR2 from the germline V gene are MDHEN and SYDVKM. The CDR3 runs to 13 residues. Losses at the gene ends were 6 bases for V and 5 bases for J; bases not matched to a gene: 4. The CDR3 region is CASSFGQGYGYTF. The CDR3 bases are TGTGCCAGCAGCTTCGGACAGGGGTATGGCTACACCTTC.

The gene calls are TRBV9 and TRBJ2-1; 11 positions agree with TRBD2. The CDR3 loop spans 13 amino acids. The V segment lost 3 bases and the J segment 10 bases; nucleotides outside the gene matches: 3. Per the germline V gene, CDR1 is SGDLS and CDR2 is YYNGEE. The CDR3 is CASSARLAGEQFF. In DNA form, the CDR3 reads TGTGCCAGCAGCGCCCGACTAGCGGGAGAGCAGTTCTTC.

This sequence joins TRBV9 and TRBJ1-1; tentatively, D is TRBD1 (5 bases). Looked up from germline, CDR1 is SGDLS and CDR2 is YYNGEE. The CDR3 consists of 14 residues. V was cut by 4 bases and J by 7 bases, with 17 bases left in between. CDR3 nucleotide sequence: TGTGCCAGCAGCCCGGGACTCCTCGGGGGTGAAGCTTTCTTT. This translates into CASSPGLLGGEAFF.

The chain is built from TRBV18 and TRBJ2-6; no firm D call. The CDR3 is 16 residues long. Germline-derived CDR1 and CDR2 are KGHSH and LQKENI. Deletions cut 2 bases from V and 0 bases from J, with 8 bases between. CDR3 in DNA: TGTGCCAGCTCACCATCGACAAGCTCTGGGGCCAACGTCCTGACTTTC. The encoded protein is CASSPSTSSGANVLTF.

This sequence joins TRBV20-1 and TRBJ1-1; D perhaps matches TRBD1 (6 bases). CDR3 size: 11 residues. CDR1 DFQATT and CDR2 SNEGSKA come from the germline V gene (reference sequence). V lost 4 bases to trimming and J lost 5 bases, with 8 bases between them. In nucleotides, the CDR3 is TGCAGTGCTATCGGACAGACTGAAGCTTTCTTT. The encoded protein is CSAIGQTEAFF.

As DNA, the CDR3 is TGTGCCAGCAGTCCCCTCGGGCATCCCACCTACGAGCAGTACTTC. It translates to CASSPLGHPTYEQYF. The chain uses TRBV28 and TRBJ2-7; the D is unclear. The germline CDR1 and CDR2 sequences are MDHEN and SYDVKM. This CDR3 spans 15 amino acids. The V and J ends lost 5 bases and 2 bases respectively, with 16 bases between them.

The chain has TRBV19 and TRBJ1-4; no clear D. The CDR3 runs to 9 residues. Between the trimmed V and J ends, which lost 8 bases and 8 bases, there was a span of 3 bases. Germline CDR1 reads LNHDA; CDR2 reads SQIVND (reference sequence). The CDR3 loop reads CASAEKLFF. Here the CDR3 DNA reads TGTGCCAGTGCAGAAAAACTGTTTTTT.

The J gene is TRBJ2-7, the V gene TRBV4-2; TRBD2 agrees at 8 bases. CDR3 size: 18 residues. CDR1 and CDR2 (germline): LGHNA, YNFKEQ. With V trimmed by 1 base and J by 0 bases, 11 bases remained unmatched. The DNA of the CDR3 is TGTGCCAGCAGCCAAGCTGGAGCGGGACTAGGGAGCTCCTACGAGCAGTACTTC. It codes for CASSQAGAGLGSSYEQYF.

The J gene is TRBJ2-3, the V gene TRBV18; D gene uncertain. This CDR3 has 17 amino acids. Trimming shortened V by 3 bases and J by 2 bases, and 18 bases separated the two germline ends. Germline-derived CDR1 and CDR2 are KGHSH and LQKENI. For the CDR3, the DNA is TGTGCCAGCTCACCCCTAGTTTTGGCAGGCAACACAGATACGCAGTATTTT. This sequence encodes CASSPLVLAGNTDTQYF.

The gene calls are TRBV27 and TRBJ1-5, with unresolved D. The CDR3 consists of 13 residues. Looked up from germline, CDR1 is MNHEY and CDR2 is SMNVEV (reference sequence). V was cut by 4 bases and J by 6 bases, with 10 bases left in between. The CDR3 protein is CASSSGVFQPQHF. CDR3 DNA sequence: TGTGCCAGCAGTTCTGGGGTTTTTCAGCCCCAGCATTTT.

J is TRBJ1-5 and V is TRBV30; D ambiguous. The CDR3 length is 13 residues. Germline values: CDR1 GTSNPN, CDR2 SVGIG (reference sequence). Trimming stripped 1 base from V and 6 bases from J, with 10 bases between. The CDR3 protein is CAWSAGSGQPQHF. In DNA, the CDR3 is TGTGCCTGGAGTGCGGGTTCTGGTCAGCCCCAGCATTTT.

This clone is a singleton in its sample. V and J are TRBV7-2 and TRBJ1-1, with D unclear. CDR1 and CDR2 from the germline V gene are SGHTA and FQGNSA. This CDR3 spans 18 amino acids. Deletions cut 0 bases from V and 1 base from J, with 18 bases between. CDR3 DNA sequence: TGTGCCAGCAGCTTAGCGGACGGGCACCCAGACCGGAACACTGAAGCTTTCTTT. Translating gives CASSLADGHPDRNTEAFF.

Notes on this clone: The sample contains more than one DNA sequence encoding this CDR3. V usage is TRBV5-1 and J usage is TRBJ1-5; D remains ambiguous. This CDR3 has 13 residues. Trimming shortened V by 0 bases and J by 0 bases, and 1 base separated the two germline ends. Germline V gene lookup returns CDR1 SGHRS and CDR2 YFSETQ. Written as DNA, the CDR3 is TGCGCCAGCAGCTTGGATAGCAATCAGCCCCAGCATTTT. Amino acids: CASSLDSNQPQHF.

J is TRBJ2-7 and V is TRBV13, with D perhaps matching TRBD1 (7 bases). CDR1 is PRHDT, CDR2 FYEKMQ, per germline (reference sequence). The V end was cut by 5 bases, the J end by 6 bases, with 20 bases between. The CDR3 spans 15 residues. The CDR3 here is CASSQGGQRGLEQYF. For the CDR3, the DNA is TGTGCCAGCAGCCAGGGGGGCCAGCGAGGGCTCGAGCAGTACTTC.

This chain connects TRBV7-2 to TRBJ2-7, with D perhaps TRBD1 or TRBD2 (5 bases each). V was cut by 1 base and J by 0 bases, with 10 bases left in between. Per germline, CDR1 SGHTA and CDR2 FQGNSA. The CDR3 runs 15 residues. The CDR3 loop reads CASSLVGPVSYEQYF. In DNA, the CDR3 is TGTGCCAGCAGCTTAGTGGGACCCGTCTCCTACGAGCAGTACTTC.

V is TRBV21-1 and J is TRBJ2-5. TRBJ2-7 matches the DNA end more closely, so the J call is doubtful. TRBV21-1 is shown as a pseudogene. The CDR3 is 15 amino acids. CDR3 in DNA: TGTGCCAGCAGGTCCATCCGGGACGCAACCTACGAGCAGTACTTC. Residues: CASRSIRDATYEQYF.

This sequence joins TRBV15 and TRBJ1-6; D uncertain. With 5 bases removed from V and 5 bases from J, the gap between germline ends came to 10 bases. Germline loops: CDR1 LNHNV, CDR2 YYDKDF (reference sequence). The CDR3 spans 14 residues. CDR3 protein: CATSRYLNNSPLHF. The CDR3 bases are TGTGCCACCAGCCGCTATTTGAATAATTCACCCCTCCACTTT.

This clone is a singleton in its sample. The chain recombines TRBV5-4 with TRBJ2-2, with 7 positions matching TRBD1. The CDR3 has 14 residues. Germline values: CDR1 SGHNT, CDR2 YYREEE (reference sequence). With V trimmed by 5 bases and J by 3 bases, 4 bases remained unmatched. The CDR3 DNA is TGTGCCAGCAGACCCGGGACAGACACCGGGGAGCTGTTTTTT. Its translation: CASRPGTDTGELFF. Full variable domain (missing parts from reference TRBV5-4 and TRBJ2-2): ETGVTQSPTHLIKTRGQQVTLRCSSQSGHNTVSWYQQALGQGPQFIFQYYREEENGRGNFPPRFSGLQFPNYSSELNVNALELDDSALYLCASRPGTDTGELFFGEGSRLTVL.

V and J are TRBV6-4 and TRBJ1-5, with 7 positions matching TRBD1. The CDR3 extends over 16 amino acids. The J segment lost 4 bases and the V segment lost 3 bases, leaving 9 bases of the junction unmatched. CDR1 is MRHNA, CDR2 SNTAGT, per germline. This CDR3 is CASSEKRGPGNQPQHF. The DNA for the CDR3 is TGTGCCAGCAGTGAAAAGAGGGGGCCCGGTAATCAGCCCCAGCATTTT.

This chain connects TRBV28 to TRBJ2-3; 7 positions agree with TRBD2. CDR1 MDHEN and CDR2 SYDVKM come from the germline V gene. V gave up 2 bases and J gave up 1 base; unmatched junction bases: 3. The CDR3 is 15 amino acids. The CDR3 coding sequence is TGTGCCAGCAGTTTAGCGGGAGAGGGCACAGATACGCAGTATTTT. Translating gives CASSLAGEGTDTQYF.

This chain uses TRBV11-2 with TRBJ2-5; weak D call: TRBD2 (5 bases). The closer fit of TRBJ2-7 to the DNA end suggests the J call may be wrong. CDR1 is SGHAT and CDR2 is FQNNGV in the germline V gene. The CDR3 length is 17 residues. The CDR3 bases are TGTGCCAGCAGCTCCCACCCCGGGAACATGGCCTACTACGAGCAGTACTTC. Translation: CASSSHPGNMAYYEQYF.

The rearrangement joins TRBV6-6 to TRBJ2-5, with TRBD1 as a possible D gene (5 bases). V was shortened by 5 bases and J by 4 bases, with 14 bases between the two germline ends. The germline V gene has CDR1 MNHNY and CDR2 SVGAGI (reference sequence). The CDR3 sequence is 14 residues long. The CDR3 DNA is TGTGCCAGCAGTGACCCAGGGTTAGGAGAGACCCAGTACTTC. Translated: CASSDPGLGETQYF.

The gene calls are TRBV28 and TRBJ2-7; tentative D call: TRBD2 (5 bases). CDR1 is MDHEN, CDR2 SYDVKM, per germline. CDR3 length: 14 amino acids. V was trimmed by 2 bases and J by 3 bases, leaving 11 bases between them. CDR3 DNA: TGTGCCAGCAGTTTACCGGACTCAAACTACGAGCAGTACTTC. Translated, it gives CASSLPDSNYEQYF.

V gene TRBV30 combines with J gene TRBJ2-1; TRBD2 agrees at 12 bases. Germline values: CDR1 GTSNPN, CDR2 SVGIG (reference sequence). The length of the CDR3 is 17 residues. The junction had 13 bases not matched to a gene; V was cut back by 0 bases and J by 10 bases. Here the CDR3 DNA reads TGTGCCTGGAGTGTGTGGAGGACTAGCGGGAAAAGGAGGGAGCAGTTCTTC. Its translation: CAWSVWRTSGKRREQFF.